This note documents a single TCR beta chain sequence. The target antigen is unknown. The study ran its PCR with 60 Vbeta and 13 Jbeta primers. The repertoire was sequenced with immunoSEQ multiplex PCR; TCRdb's copy has only in-frame clones and lacks some. The sample records about 130,000 clones, about 80% being singletons. The record originates from a study of cytomegalovirus exposure and HLA in healthy donors. Notes on the study in general: The CMV antigen specificity of a few CMV-associated chains was confirmed through in vitro analysis. Presence/absence analyses treated sequencing depth as roughly uniform across donors.

The germline CDR1 and CDR2 sequences are LNHDA and SQIVND (reference sequence). This CDR3 is built from 13 residues. V trimming: 10 bases; J trimming: 9 bases; junction bases outside the gene matches: 10. The origin of this receptor is a woman in her fifties or sixties in good health and CMV-seronegative. The V gene is TRBV19, the J gene TRBJ2-1, with 9 bases identical to TRBD2. Sequencing was carried out using PBMCs. In DNA, the CDR3 is TGTGCCACCAAATTTAGCGGGAGATCTGAGCAGTTCTTC. It specifies CATKFSGRSEQFF.